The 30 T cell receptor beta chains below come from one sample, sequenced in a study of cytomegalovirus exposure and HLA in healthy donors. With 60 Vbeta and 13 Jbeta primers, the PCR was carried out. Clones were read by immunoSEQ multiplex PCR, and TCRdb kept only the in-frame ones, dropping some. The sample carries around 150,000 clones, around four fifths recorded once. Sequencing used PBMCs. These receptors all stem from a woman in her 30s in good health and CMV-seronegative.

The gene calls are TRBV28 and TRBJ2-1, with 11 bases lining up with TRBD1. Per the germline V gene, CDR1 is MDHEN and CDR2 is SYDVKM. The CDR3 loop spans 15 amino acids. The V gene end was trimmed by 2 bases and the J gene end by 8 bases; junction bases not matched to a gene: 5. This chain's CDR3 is CASSLEGTGGYEQFF. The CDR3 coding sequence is TGTGCCAGCAGTTTAGAAGGGACAGGGGGATATGAGCAGTTCTTC.

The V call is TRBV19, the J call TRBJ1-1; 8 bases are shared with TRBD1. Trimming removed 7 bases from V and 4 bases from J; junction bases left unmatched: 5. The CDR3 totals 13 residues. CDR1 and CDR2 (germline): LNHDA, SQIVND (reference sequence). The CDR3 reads CASKSTGVTEAFF. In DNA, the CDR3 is TGTGCCAGTAAATCGACAGGGGTCACTGAAGCTTTCTTT.

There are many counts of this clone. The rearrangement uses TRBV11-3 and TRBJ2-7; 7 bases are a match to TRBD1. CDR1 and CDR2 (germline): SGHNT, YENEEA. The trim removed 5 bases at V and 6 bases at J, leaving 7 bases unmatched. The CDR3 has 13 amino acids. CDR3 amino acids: CASSPSRGLEQYF. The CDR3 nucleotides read TGTGCCAGCAGCCCCAGTAGGGGGCTCGAGCAGTACTTC.

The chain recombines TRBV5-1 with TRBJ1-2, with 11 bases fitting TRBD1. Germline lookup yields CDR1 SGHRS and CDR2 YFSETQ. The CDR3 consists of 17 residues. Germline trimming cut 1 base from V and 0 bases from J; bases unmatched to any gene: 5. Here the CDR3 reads CASSLRGQGAPNYGYTF. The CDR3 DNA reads TGCGCCAGCAGCTTGAGAGGACAGGGGGCCCCTAACTATGGCTACACCTTC.

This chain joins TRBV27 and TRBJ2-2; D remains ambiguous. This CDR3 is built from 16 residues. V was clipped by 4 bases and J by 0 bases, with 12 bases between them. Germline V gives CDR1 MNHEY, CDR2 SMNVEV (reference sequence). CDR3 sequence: CASSSPRLTNTGELFF. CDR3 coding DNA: TGTGCCAGCAGTTCCCCGAGGCTAACGAACACCGGGGAGCTGTTTTTT.

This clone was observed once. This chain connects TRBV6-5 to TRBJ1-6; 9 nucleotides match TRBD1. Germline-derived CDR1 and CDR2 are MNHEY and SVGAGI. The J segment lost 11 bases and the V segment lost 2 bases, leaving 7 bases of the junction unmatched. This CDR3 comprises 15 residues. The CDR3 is CASSYDGTGMPPLHF. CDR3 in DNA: TGTGCCAGCAGTTACGATGGGACAGGGATGCCACCCCTCCACTTT.

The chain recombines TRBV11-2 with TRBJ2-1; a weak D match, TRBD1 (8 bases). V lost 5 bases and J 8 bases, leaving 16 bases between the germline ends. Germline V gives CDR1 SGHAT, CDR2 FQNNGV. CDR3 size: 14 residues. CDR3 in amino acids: CASSGWTGRDEQFF. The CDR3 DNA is TGTGCCAGCAGCGGATGGACAGGGAGGGATGAGCAGTTCTTC.

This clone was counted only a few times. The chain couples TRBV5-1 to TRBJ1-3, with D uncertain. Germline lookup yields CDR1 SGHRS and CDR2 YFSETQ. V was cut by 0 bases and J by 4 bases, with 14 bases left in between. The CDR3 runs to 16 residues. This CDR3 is CASSLDFSYAGNTIYF. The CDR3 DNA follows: TGCGCCAGCAGCTTGGATTTCTCTTATGCGGGAAACACCATATATTTT. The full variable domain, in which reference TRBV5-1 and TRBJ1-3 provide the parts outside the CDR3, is KAGVTQTPRYLIKTRGQQVTLSCSPISGHRSVSWYQQTPGQGLQFLFEYFSETQRNKGNFPGRFSGRQFSNSRSEMNVSTLELGDSALYLCASSLDFSYAGNTIYFGEGSWLTVV.

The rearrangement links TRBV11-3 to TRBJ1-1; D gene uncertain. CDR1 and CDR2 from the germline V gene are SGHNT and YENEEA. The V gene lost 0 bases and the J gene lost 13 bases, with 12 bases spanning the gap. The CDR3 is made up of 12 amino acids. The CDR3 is CASSLDPAEVFF. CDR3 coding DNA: TGTGCCAGCAGCTTAGACCCAGCAGAGGTTTTCTTT.

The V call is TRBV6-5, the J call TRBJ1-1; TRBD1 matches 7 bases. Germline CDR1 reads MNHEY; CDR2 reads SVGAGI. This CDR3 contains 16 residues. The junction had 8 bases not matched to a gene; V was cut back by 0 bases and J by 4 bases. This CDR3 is CASSYSGGRGSTEAFF. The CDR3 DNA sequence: TGTGCCAGCAGTTACTCGGGAGGCAGGGGGAGCACTGAAGCTTTCTTT.

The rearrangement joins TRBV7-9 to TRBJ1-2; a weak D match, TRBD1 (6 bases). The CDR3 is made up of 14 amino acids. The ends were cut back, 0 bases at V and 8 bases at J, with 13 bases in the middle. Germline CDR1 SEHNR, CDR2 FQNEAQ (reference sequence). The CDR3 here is CASSLAGTMGGYTF. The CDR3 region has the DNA TGTGCCAGCAGCTTAGCGGGGACAATGGGAGGCTACACCTTC. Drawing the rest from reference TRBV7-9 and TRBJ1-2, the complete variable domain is DTGVSQNPRHKITKRGQNVTFRCDPISEHNRLYWYRQTLGQGPEFLTYFQNEAQLEKSRLLSDRFSAERPKGSFSTLEIQRTEQGDSAMYLCASSLAGTMGGYTFGSGTRLTVV.

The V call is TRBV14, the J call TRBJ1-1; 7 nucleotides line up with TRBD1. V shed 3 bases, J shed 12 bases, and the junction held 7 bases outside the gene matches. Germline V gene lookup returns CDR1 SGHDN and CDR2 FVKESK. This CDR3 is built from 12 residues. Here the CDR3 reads CASSQTSGGTFF. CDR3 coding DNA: TGTGCCAGCAGCCAGACCTCAGGGGGAACTTTCTTT. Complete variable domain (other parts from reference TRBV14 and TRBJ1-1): EAGVTQFPSHSVIEKGQTVTLRCDPISGHDNLYWYRRVMGKEIKFLLHFVKESKQDESGMPNNRFLAERTGGTYSTLKVQPAELEDSGVYFCASSQTSGGTFFGQGTRLTVV.

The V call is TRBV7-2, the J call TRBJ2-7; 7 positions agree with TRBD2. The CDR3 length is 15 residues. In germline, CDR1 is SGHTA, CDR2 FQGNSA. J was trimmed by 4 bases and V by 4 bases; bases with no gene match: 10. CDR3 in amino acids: CASSSGGGAGYEQYF. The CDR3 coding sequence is TGTGCCAGCAGCTCCGGGGGAGGGGCGGGTTACGAGCAGTACTTC.

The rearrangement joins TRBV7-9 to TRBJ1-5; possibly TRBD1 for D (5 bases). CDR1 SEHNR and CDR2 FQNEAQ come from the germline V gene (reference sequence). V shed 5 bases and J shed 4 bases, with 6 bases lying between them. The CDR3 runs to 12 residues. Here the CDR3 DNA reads TGTGCCAGCAGCCGGGGGAATCAGCCCCAGCATTTT. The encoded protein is CASSRGNQPQHF.

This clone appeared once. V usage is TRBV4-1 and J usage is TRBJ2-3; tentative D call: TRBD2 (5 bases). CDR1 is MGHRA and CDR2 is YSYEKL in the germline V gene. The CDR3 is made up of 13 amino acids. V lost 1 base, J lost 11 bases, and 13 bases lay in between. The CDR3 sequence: CASSQAGPGRQYF. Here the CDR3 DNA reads TGCGCCAGCAGCCAAGCGGGCCCGGGAAGGCAGTATTTT.

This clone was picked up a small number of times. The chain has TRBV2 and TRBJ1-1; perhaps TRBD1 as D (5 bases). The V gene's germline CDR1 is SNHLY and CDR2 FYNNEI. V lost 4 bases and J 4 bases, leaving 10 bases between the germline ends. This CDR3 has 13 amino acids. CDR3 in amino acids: CASSGQYGTEAFF. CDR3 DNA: TGTGCCAGCAGTGGACAGTATGGCACTGAAGCTTTCTTT.

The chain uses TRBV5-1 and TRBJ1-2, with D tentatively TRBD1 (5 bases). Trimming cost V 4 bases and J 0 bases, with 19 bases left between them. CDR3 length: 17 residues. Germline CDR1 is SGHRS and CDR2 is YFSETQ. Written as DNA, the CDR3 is TGCGCCAGCAGCCTACTGACAGACTCATTAGCTAACTATGGCTACACCTTC. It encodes CASSLLTDSLANYGYTF. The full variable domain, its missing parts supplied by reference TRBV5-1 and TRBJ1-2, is KAGVTQTPRYLIKTRGQQVTLSCSPISGHRSVSWYQQTPGQGLQFLFEYFSETQRNKGNFPGRFSGRQFSNSRSEMNVSTLELGDSALYLCASSLLTDSLANYGYTFGSGTRLTVV.

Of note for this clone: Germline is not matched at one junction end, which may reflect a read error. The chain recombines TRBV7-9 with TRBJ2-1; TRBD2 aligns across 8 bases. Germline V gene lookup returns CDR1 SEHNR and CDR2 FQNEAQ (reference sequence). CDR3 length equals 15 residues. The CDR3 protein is CSSSITGTRSNEQFF. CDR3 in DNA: TGTTCCAGCAGCATCACCGGGACTAGGAGCAATGAGCAGTTCTTC.

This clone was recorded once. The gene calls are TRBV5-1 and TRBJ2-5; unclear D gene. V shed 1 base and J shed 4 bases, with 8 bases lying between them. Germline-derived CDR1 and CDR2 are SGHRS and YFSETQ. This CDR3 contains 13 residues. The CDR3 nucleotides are TGCGCCAGCAGCTTGATGGAGTTAGAGACCCAGTACTTC. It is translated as CASSLMELETQYF. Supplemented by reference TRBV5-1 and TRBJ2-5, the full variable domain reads KAGVTQTPRYLIKTRGQQVTLSCSPISGHRSVSWYQQTPGQGLQFLFEYFSETQRNKGNFPGRFSGRQFSNSRSEMNVSTLELGDSALYLCASSLMELETQYFGPGTRLLVL.

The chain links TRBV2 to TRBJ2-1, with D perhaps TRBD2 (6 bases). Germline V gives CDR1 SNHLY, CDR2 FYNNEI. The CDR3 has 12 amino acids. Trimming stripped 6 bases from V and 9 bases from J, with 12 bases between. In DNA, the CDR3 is TGTGCCAGCAGGGTGGCGGGGCCTGAGCAGTTCTTC. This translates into CASRVAGPEQFF.

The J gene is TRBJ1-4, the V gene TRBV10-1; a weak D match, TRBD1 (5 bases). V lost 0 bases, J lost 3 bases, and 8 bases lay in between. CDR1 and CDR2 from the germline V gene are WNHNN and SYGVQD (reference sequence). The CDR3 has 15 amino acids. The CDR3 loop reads CASSESRQSNEKLFF. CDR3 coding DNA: TGCGCCAGCAGTGAGTCTAGACAGTCTAATGAAAAACTGTTTTTT.

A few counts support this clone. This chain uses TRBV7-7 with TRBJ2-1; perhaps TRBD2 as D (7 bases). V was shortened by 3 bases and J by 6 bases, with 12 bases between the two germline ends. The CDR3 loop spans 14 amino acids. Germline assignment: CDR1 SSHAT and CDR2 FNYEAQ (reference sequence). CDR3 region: CASSFAGEGNEQFF. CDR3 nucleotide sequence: TGTGCCAGCAGCTTTGCAGGGGAGGGCAATGAGCAGTTCTTC.

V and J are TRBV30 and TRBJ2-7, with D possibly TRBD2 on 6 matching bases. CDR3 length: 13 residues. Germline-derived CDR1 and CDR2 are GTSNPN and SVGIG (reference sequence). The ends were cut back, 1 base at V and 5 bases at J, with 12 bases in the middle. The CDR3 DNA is TGTGCCTGGAGTGCCCAGAGGAGGGACGAGCAGTACTTC. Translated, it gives CAWSAQRRDEQYF.

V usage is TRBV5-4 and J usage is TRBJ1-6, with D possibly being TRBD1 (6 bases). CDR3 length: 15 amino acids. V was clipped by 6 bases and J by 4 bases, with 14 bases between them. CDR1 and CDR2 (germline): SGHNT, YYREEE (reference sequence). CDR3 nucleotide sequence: TGTGCCAGCACCTCCACAGGACAGTATAATTCACCCCTCCACTTT. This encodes CASTSTGQYNSPLHF.

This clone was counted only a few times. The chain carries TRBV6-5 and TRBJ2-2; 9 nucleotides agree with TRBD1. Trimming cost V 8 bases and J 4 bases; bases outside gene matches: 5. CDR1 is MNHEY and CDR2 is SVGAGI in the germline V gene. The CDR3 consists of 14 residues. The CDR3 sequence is CASAKGQGTGELFF. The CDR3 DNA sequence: TGTGCCAGCGCGAAGGGACAGGGCACCGGGGAGCTGTTTTTT.

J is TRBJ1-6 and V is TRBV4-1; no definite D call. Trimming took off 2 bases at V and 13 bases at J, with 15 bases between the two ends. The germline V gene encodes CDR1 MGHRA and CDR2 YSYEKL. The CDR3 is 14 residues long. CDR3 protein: CASSQNRIQGPLHF. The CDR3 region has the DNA TGCGCCAGCAGCCAAAACAGAATACAAGGCCCCCTCCACTTT.

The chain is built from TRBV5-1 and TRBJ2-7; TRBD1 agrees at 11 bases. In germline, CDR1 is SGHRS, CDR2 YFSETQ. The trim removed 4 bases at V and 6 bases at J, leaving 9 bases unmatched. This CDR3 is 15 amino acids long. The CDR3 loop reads CASSPGTGGSGEQYF. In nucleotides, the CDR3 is TGCGCCAGCAGCCCCGGGACAGGGGGTAGTGGCGAGCAGTACTTC.

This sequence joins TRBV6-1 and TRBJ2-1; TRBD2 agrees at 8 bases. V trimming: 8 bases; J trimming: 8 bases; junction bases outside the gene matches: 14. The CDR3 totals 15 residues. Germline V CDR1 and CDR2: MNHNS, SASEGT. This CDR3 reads CASAQGPTSAYEQFF. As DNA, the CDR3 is TGTGCCAGCGCCCAAGGACCGACTAGCGCATATGAGCAGTTCTTC.

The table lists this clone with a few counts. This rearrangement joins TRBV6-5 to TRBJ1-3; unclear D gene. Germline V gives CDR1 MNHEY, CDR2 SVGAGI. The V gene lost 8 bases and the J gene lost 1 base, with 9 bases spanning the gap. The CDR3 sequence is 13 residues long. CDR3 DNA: TGTGCCAGCTCAACGGGGTCTGGAAACACCATATATTTT. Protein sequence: CASSTGSGNTIYF.

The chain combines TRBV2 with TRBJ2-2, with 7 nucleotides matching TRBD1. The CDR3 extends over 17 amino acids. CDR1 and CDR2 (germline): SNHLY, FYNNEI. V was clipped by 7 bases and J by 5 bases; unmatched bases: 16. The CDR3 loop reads CASKTRGRGSLTGELFF. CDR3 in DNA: TGTGCCAGCAAAACCCGCGGCAGGGGGTCTTTGACCGGGGAGCTGTTTTTT.